This T cell receptor (beta chain) was captured by sequencing in a study of regulatory T cells in long-lasting Graves disease. Across the study: Persistence in Graves' disease required over 5 years of antithyroid drugs plus positive TSH receptor antibodies.

As regards this clonotype: The antigen is undetermined.

Study-wide results and limits: Sample size was small, which may have lowered accuracy. TCR diversity was lower in persistent Graves' patients (versus newly diagnosed ones).

Germline values: CDR1 MGHDK, CDR2 SYGVNS. V trimming: 9 bases; J trimming: 4 bases; junction bases outside the gene matches: 9. CDR3 length equals 16 residues. Libraries of TCR beta came from iRepertoire HTBI primers plus Arm-PCR of CDR3 regions. TCRdb re-derived calls from the multiplex PCR reads in MiXCR, one entry per CDR3 protein. Of about 400,000 distinct CDR3 sequences in the sample, around 20% are singletons; the top ten hold under 25%. Time point indicated: persistent/refractory GD, antithyroid drugs over 5 years with positive TRAb. Construction of the TCR library relied on RNA isolated from PBMCs.

The source is a female donor with Graves disease. This chain connects TRBV25-1 to TRBJ2-6; 10 nucleotides line up with TRBD1. The sequencing here drew on peripheral blood mononuclear cells (PBMCs), taken when the disease was refractory, from a patient treated with antithyroid drugs. The CDR3 nucleotides read TGTGCCAGTCGGACAGGGGGAAAGTCAGGGGCCAACGTCCTGACTTTC. Residues: CASRTGGKSGANVLTF. Variable domain in full (rest from reference TRBV25-1 and TRBJ2-6): EADIYQTPRYLVIGTGKKITLECSQTMGHDKMYWYQQDPGMELHLIHYSYGVNSTEKGDLSSESTVSRIRTEHFPLTLESARPSHTSQYLCASRTGGKSGANVLTFGAGSRLTVL.